This TCR beta chain was documented in a study of T cells after yellow fever vaccination. A word on this clonotype: The antigen remains undetermined.

Germline values: CDR1 SQVTM, CDR2 ANQGSEA. The V gene end was trimmed by 5 bases and the J gene end by 4 bases; junction bases not matched to a gene: 7. The CDR3 is 14 residues long. For TCR, cDNA came from 5'RACE template switching, which added a universal primer site and UMIs. In TCRdb, the 5' RACE reads were re-called with MiXCR into one record per CDR3 protein. This table has more than 95,000 distinct CDR3 sequences, roughly 15% appearing once. Study outcomes and limitations: In FACS-sorted repertoires, abundant clonotypes from the bulk population could appear as contaminants. Relatively few clonotypes were ones that appeared in both CD4 and CD8 compartments.

The source is a man aged 18 to 30 who received the YFV17D yellow fever vaccine. Sequenced material: CD8+ T cells sorted from PBMCs, taken 5 days after the yellow fever booster vaccination. The rearrangement joins TRBV29-1 to TRBJ2-5, with 10 bases that match TRBD2. The CDR3 loop is CSVNGLADRETQYF. In nucleotides, the CDR3 is TGCAGCGTTAACGGACTAGCGGACCGAGAGACCCAGTACTTC.